The source of this TCR beta chain is a study of beta chain features in type 1 diabetes. Points from the study as a whole: Among patients, naive, central memory and Treg TCRB repertoires appeared more similar than among healthy donors. Shorter TCRB CDR3s, moderately but significantly so, marked every one of the four CD4+ subsets in Type 1 diabetes patients.

A word on this clone: Its antigen remains unidentified.

With V trimmed by 4 bases and J by 2 bases, 1 base remained unmatched. CDR3 length: 13 amino acids. Germline V gene data show CDR1 as SSHAT and CDR2 as FNYEAQ (reference sequence). Reverse transcribing all isolated RNA meant expressed TCRB transcripts were sequenced. Clones were sequenced by immunoSEQ multiplex PCR, and TCRdb holds only the in-frame ones, with some missing. The sample lists approximately 27,000 clones, around half occurring once. Sequenced input: stem cell memory CD4+ T cells from blood. The receptor comes from a young man with type 1 diabetes. The chain combines TRBV7-7 with TRBJ2-5; 7 bases map to TRBD1. CDR3 coding DNA: TGTGCCAGCAGCTCGGGACAGCAAGAGACCCAGTACTTC. It is translated as CASSSGQQETQYF.